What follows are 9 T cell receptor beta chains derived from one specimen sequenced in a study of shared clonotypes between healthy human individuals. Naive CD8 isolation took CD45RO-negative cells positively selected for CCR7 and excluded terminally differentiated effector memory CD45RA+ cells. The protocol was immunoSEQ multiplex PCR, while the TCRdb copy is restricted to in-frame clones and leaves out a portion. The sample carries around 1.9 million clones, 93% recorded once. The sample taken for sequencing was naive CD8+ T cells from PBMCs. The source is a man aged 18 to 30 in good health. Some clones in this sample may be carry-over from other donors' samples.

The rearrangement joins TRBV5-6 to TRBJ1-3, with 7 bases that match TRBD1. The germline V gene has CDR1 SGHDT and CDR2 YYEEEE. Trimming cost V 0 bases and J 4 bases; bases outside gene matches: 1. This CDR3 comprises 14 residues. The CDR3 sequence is CASSLGGQGNTIYF. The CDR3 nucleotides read TGTGCCAGCAGCTTGGGGGGACAGGGAAACACCATATATTTT. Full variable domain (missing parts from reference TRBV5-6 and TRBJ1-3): DAGVTQSPTHLIKTRGQQVTLRCSPKSGHDTVSWYQQALGQGPQFIFQYYEEEERQRGNFPDRFSGHQFPNYSSELNVNALLLGDSALYLCASSLGGQGNTIYFGEGSWLTVV.

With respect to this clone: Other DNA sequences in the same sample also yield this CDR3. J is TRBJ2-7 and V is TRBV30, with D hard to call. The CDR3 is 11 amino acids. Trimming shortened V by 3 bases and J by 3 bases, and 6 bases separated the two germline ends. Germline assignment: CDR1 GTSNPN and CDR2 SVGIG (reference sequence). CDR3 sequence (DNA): TGTGCCTGGAGCCCCAGCTACGAGCAGTACTTC. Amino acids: CAWSPSYEQYF.

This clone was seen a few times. CDR3 in DNA: TGTGCCAGCAGCTTATGGGGACAGAACACTGAAGCTTTCTTT. Its protein product is CASSLWGQNTEAFF. This chain joins TRBV7-9 and TRBJ1-1, with D maybe TRBD1 (6 bases). V was shortened by 2 bases and J by 1 base, with 8 bases between the two germline ends. The CDR3 has 14 residues. From germline, CDR1 is SEHNR and CDR2 FQNEAQ (reference sequence).

CDR3: CASRDGGYSNQPQHF. The CDR3 coding sequence is TGTGCCAGCAGAGACGGGGGTTATAGCAATCAGCCCCAGCATTTT. The chain couples TRBV6-1 to TRBJ1-5, with D possibly being TRBD1 (5 bases). Trimming stripped 6 bases from V and 0 bases from J, with 12 bases between. Germline CDR1 MNHNS, CDR2 SASEGT. The CDR3 has 15 residues.

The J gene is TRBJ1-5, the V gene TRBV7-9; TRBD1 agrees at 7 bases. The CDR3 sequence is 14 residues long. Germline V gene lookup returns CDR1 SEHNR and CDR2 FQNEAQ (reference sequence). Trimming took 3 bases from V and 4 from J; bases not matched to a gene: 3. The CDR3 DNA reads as TGTGCCAGCAGCTTGACAGGGCCTAATCAGCCCCAGCATTTT. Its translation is CASSLTGPNQPQHF.

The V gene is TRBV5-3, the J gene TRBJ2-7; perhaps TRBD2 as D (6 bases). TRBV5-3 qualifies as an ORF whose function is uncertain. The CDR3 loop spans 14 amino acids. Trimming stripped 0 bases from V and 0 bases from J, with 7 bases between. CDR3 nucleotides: TGTGCCAGAAGCTTGGGGGACTCCTCCTACGAGCAGTACTTC. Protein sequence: CARSLGDSSYEQYF.

CDR3 coding DNA: TGTGCCAGCAGCTCCTCCCTGAGGGCCCCTTCCCCAGATACGCAGTATTTT. Its protein is CASSSSLRAPSPDTQYF. The rearrangement uses TRBV7-9 and TRBJ2-3; maybe TRBD2 (5 bases). The CDR3 is made up of 17 amino acids. Per germline, CDR1 SEHNR and CDR2 FQNEAQ (reference sequence). Trimming stripped 4 bases from V and 4 bases from J, with 21 bases between.

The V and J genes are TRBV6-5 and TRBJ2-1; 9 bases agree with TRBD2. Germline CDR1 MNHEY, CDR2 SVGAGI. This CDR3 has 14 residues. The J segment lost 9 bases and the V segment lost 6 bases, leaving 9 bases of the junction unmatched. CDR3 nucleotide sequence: TGTGCCAGCAGCCCAAGCGGGAGGCTAAGTGAGCAGTTCTTC. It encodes CASSPSGRLSEQFF.

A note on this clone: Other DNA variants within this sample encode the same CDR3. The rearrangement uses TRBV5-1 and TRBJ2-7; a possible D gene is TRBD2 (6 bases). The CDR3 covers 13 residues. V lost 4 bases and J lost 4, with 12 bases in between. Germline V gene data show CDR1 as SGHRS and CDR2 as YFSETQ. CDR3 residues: CASSPGLSYEQYF. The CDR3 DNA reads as TGCGCCAGCAGCCCGGGACTTAGTTACGAGCAGTACTTC. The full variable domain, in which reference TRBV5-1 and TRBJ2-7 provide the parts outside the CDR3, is KAGVTQTPRYLIKTRGQQVTLSCSPISGHRSVSWYQQTPGQGLQFLFEYFSETQRNKGNFPGRFSGRQFSNSRSEMNVSTLELGDSALYLCASSPGLSYEQYFGPGTRLTVT.